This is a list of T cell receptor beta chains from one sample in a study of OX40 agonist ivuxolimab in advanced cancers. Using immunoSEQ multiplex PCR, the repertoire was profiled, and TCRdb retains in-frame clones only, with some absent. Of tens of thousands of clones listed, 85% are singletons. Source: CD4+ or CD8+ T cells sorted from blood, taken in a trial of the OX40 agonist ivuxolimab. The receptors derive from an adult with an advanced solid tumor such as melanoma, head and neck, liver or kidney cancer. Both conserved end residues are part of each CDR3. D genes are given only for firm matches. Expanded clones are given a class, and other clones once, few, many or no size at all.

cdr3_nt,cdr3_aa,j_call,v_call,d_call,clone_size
TGCAGCGTGCAGGGGTCAGGGGCCAACGTCCTGACTTTC,CSVQGSGANVLTF,TRBJ2-6,TRBV29-1,-,-
TGTGCCAGCAGTGGGGCAGCCAACTACGAGCAGTACTTC,CASSGAANYEQYF,TRBJ2-7,TRBV6-1,-,-
TGTGCCAGCAGTTCCTCCGACAGGGAAGCTTTCTTT,CASSSSDREAFF,TRBJ1-1,TRBV6-5,-,-
TGTGCCTGGAGCCAGCAGGGCCTCTATGGCTACACCTTC,CAWSQQGLYGYTF,TRBJ1-2,TRBV30,-,-
TGTGCCAGCAGCTTTTTCGAAAGCACTGAAGCTTTCTTT,CASSFFESTEAFF,TRBJ1-1,TRBV7-9,-,-
TGTGCCAGCAGCCCGCCGGCTTTGGGGATAGGCACTGAAGCTTTCTTT,CASSPPALGIGTEAFF,TRBJ1-1,TRBV14,-,-
TGTGCCAGCAGCTTAGTTTGGGGGACCACCGGGGAGCTGTTTTTT,CASSLVWGTTGELFF,TRBJ2-2,TRBV7-2,-,-
TGTGCCAGCAGCTTGCCGGGACACCGGACTGAAGCTTTCTTT,CASSLPGHRTEAFF,TRBJ1-1,TRBV7-8,-,-
TGTGCCACCAGCAGAGATATGGGCGTGATCACTGAAGCTTTCTTT,CATSRDMGVITEAFF,TRBJ1-1,TRBV15,-,once
TGTGCCAGCAGCCCCCAAGCCGGGATAAACTATGGCTACACCTTC,CASSPQAGINYGYTF,TRBJ1-2,TRBV6-5,-,-
TGTGCCAGCAGCTCCAATTCTAGGAACACCGGGGAGCTGTTTTTT,CASSSNSRNTGELFF,TRBJ2-2,TRBV16,-,-
TGTGCCAGCAGCCGAGGGGGGGTGGCTAGCAGGTACAATGAGCAGTTCTTC,CASSRGGVASRYNEQFF,TRBJ2-1,TRBV9,-,-
TGTGCCAGCAGTCCCCCTGTCCCCAATCAGCCCCAGCATTTT,CASSPPVPNQPQHF,TRBJ1-5,TRBV28,-,-
TGTGCCAGCAGTTATCAAGCCCCGGGTCTCGGCCCAAATTCACCCCTCCACTTT,CASSYQAPGLGPNSPLHF,TRBJ1-6,TRBV27,-,-
TGTGCCAGTAGTCGGCTTCGGGGGGTTAACTATGGCTACACCTTC,CASSRLRGVNYGYTF,TRBJ1-2,TRBV19,-,-
TGTGCCAGCAGCCGCCTGGAGGGGCTGGGCACTGAAGCTTTCTTT,CASSRLEGLGTEAFF,TRBJ1-1,TRBV14,-,-